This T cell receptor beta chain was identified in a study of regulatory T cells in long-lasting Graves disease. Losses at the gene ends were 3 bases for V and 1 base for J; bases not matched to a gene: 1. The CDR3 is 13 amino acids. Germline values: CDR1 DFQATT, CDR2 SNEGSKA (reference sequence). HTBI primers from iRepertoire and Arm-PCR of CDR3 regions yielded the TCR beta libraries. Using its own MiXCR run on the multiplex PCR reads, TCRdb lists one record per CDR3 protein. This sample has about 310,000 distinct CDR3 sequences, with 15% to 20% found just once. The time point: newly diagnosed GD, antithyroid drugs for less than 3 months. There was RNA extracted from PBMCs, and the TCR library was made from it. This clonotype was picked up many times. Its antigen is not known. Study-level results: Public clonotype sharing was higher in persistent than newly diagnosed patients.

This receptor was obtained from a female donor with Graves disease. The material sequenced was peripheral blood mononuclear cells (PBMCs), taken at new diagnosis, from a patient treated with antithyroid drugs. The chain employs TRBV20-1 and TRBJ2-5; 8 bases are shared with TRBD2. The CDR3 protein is CSASREGQETQYF. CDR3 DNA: TGCAGTGCTAGCCGGGAGGGCCAAGAGACCCAGTACTTC.